The subject of this entry is one T cell receptor beta chain. The antigen it binds to is not known. No base quality values were provided; no much bigger clone lies one nucleotide off. CDR3 length: 14 amino acids, cysteine to phenylalanine. The only DNA kept is the CDR3, 42 bases in frame from the first base. V and J are truncated by 5 bases and 4 bases respectively, leaving an intervening sequence of 15 bases. CDR1 and CDR2, looked up from the germline V gene (reference sequence), are MNHEY and SMNVEV. TCRbeta CDR3 regions were amplified from genomic DNA using the immunoSEQ Assay, a bias-controlled multiplex PCR. In the authors' own workflow: Within the assay, amplification of reference gene primers was used to estimate how many nucleated cells each sample contained. To quantify the absolute abundance of each unique TCRbeta CDR3 rearrangement, sequence reads were collapsed and filtered. For each sample, productive Simpson clonality was calculated by taking the square root of Simpson's diversity index across productive rearrangements. This immuneACCESS table, as held by TCRdb, lists in-frame sequences with V and J called but not all clones. Of the missing ones, under half trace to an unresolved V gene in checked studies; the others have no known cause. V and J calls and clone size follow that table, whereas D and trimming were derived from the DNA. The sample table holds about 20,000 clones, of which about 88% were seen once. About 10% of the sample goes to the ten largest clones.

Each collaborating institution followed its own protocols to collect whole blood in K2EDTA tubes. Collaborator samples were shipped for TCRbeta analysis as frozen whole blood, isolated PBMCs, or DNA extracted from either sample type. These data are taken from a study of blood T cell repertoires in COVID-19 (dated by TCRdb to the early 2020s). Regarding the study in general: The collaborator samples originated in the United States, Italy and Spain and spanned the acute and convalescent phases of COVID-19. The prospective study material was composed of cDNA or gDNA derived from T cells, B-cell-depleted T cells, or PBMCs. Samples were obtained from the ongoing ImmuneRACE study (first 160 participants) and from about 1,300 subjects provided by 6 global collaborators. Nearly every sample came with metadata listing a de-identified subject ID, COVID-19 status, age in years and sex. Where available, HLA class I and class II types were taken from metadata supplied by the sample provider and were not determined by assay-based typing. Deeply sampled blood TCRbeta repertoires from subjects exposed to, actively infected with, or recovered from COVID-19 were included in the dataset. The repertoires were released in a freely available public database intended as a resource for research on the immune response to SARS-CoV-2. What the study reported, not specific to this receptor: Clinical and demographic metadata were provided uncurated, with the amount varying by source and participant.

The chain couples TRBV27 to TRBJ2-7, with TRBD2 tentatively as D gene (6 bases match). The source is a human donor in a cohort sampled during active COVID-19. Sequencing was done on a sample of peripheral blood. The nucleotide sequence reads as follows: TGTGCCAGCAGTCCCCCGGGAGTGTCGTACGAGCAGTACTTC. The resulting protein is CASSPPGVSYEQYF.